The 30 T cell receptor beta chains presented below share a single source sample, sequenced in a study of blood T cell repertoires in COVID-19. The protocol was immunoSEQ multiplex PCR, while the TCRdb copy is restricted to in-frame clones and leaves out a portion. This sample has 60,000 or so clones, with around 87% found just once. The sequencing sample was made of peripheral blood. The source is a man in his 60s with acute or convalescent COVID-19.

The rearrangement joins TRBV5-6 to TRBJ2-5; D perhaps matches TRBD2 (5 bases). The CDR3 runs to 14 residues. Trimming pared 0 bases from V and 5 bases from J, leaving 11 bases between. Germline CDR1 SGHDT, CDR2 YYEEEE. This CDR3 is CASSLGPRGETQYF. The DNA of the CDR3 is TGTGCCAGCAGCTTGGGACCAAGAGGGGAGACCCAGTACTTC. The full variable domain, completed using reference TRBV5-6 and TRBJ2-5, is DAGVTQSPTHLIKTRGQQVTLRCSPKSGHDTVSWYQQALGQGPQFIFQYYEEEERQRGNFPDRFSGHQFPNYSSELNVNALLLGDSALYLCASSLGPRGETQYFGPGTRLLVL.

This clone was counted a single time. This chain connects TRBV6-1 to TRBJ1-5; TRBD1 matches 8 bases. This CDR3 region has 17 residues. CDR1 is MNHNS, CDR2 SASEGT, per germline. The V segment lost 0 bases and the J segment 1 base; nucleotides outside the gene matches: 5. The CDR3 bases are TGTGCCAGCAGTGAAGCCCGGACAGGGATGAGCAATCAGCCCCAGCATTTT. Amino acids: CASSEARTGMSNQPQHF.

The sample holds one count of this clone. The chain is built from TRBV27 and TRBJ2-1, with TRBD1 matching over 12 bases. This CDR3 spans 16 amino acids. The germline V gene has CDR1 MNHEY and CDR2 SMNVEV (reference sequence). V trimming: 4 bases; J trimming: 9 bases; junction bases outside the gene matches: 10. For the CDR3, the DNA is TGTGCCAGCAGTTCCCAATTGGGACAGGGGGCGGGTGAGCAGTTCTTC. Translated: CASSSQLGQGAGEQFF.

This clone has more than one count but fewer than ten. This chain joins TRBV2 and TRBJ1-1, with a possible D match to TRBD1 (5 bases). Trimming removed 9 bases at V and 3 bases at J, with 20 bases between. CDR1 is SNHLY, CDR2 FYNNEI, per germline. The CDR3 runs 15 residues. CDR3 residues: CARTIPGSGDTEAFF. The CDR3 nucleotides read TGTGCCAGGACTATACCGGGCTCGGGGGACACTGAAGCTTTCTTT.

CDR3: CASSVGGDSNQPQHF. In DNA, the CDR3 is TGTGCCAGCAGCGTAGGGGGGGACAGCAATCAGCCCCAGCATTTT. This chain links TRBV9 with TRBJ1-5, with D perhaps matching TRBD1 (5 bases). Trimming stripped 0 bases from V and 1 base from J, with 8 bases between. In germline, CDR1 is SGDLS, CDR2 YYNGEE. This CDR3 has 15 amino acids.

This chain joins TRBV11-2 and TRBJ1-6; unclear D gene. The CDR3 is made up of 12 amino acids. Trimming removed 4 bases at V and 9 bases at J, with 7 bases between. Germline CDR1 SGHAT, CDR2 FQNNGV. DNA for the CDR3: TGTGCCAGCAGCTCGAGCGGTTCACCCCTCCACTTT. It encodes CASSSSGSPLHF.

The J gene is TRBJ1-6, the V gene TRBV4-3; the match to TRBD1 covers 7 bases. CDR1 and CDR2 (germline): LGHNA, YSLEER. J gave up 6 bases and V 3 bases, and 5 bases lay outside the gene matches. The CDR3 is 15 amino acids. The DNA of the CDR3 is TGCGCCAGCAGCCAGGGAGACAGGGTTAATTCACCCCTCCACTTT. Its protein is CASSQGDRVNSPLHF.

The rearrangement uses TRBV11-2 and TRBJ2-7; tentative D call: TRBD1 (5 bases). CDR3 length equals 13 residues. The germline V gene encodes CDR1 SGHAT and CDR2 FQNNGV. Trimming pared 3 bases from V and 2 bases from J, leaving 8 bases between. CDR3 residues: CASSFREPYEQYF. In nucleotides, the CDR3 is TGTGCCAGCAGCTTCAGGGAACCCTACGAGCAGTACTTC.

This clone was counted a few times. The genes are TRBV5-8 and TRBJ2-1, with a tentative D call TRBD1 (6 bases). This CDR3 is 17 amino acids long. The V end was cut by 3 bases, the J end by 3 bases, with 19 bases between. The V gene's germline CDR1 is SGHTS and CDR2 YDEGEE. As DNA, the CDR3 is TGTGCCAGCAGCTGGGTGGGGGCAATCATAAACTACAATGAGCAGTTCTTC. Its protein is CASSWVGAIINYNEQFF.

The CDR3: CASSVGGQGNTEAFF. The CDR3 coding sequence is TGTGCCAGCAGTGTCGGGGGGCAAGGGAACACTGAAGCTTTCTTT. This chain connects TRBV2 to TRBJ1-1, with D perhaps matching TRBD1 (6 bases). CDR1 and CDR2 from the germline V gene are SNHLY and FYNNEI. The CDR3 is 15 residues long. Deletions cut 4 bases from V and 1 base from J, with 13 bases between.

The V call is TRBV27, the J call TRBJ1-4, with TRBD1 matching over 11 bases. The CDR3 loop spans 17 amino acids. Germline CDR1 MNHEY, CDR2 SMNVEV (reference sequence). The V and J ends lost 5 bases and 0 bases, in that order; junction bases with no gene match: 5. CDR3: CASSRTGGIATNEKLFF. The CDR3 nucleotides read TGTGCCAGCAGTCGGACAGGGGGCATTGCAACTAATGAAAAACTGTTTTTT.

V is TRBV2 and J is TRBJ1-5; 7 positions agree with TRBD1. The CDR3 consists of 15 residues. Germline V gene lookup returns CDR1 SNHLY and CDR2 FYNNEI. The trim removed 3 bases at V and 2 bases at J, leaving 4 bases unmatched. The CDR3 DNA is TGTGCCAGCAGTGAGACAGGGATGGGCAATCAGCCCCAGCATTTT. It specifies CASSETGMGNQPQHF.

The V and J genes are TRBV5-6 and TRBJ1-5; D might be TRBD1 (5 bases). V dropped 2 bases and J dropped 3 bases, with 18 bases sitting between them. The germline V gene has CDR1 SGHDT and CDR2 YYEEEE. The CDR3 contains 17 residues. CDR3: CASSFKSGNRFNQPQHF. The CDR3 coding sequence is TGTGCCAGCAGCTTTAAATCAGGGAACCGTTTCAATCAGCCCCAGCATTTT.

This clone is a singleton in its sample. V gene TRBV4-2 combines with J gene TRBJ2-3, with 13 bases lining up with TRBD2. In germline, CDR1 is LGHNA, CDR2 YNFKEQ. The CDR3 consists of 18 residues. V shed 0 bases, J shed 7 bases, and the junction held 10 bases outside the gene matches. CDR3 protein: CASSQDPATSGGFHTQYF. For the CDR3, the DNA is TGTGCCAGCAGCCAAGATCCCGCGACTAGCGGGGGGTTCCATACGCAGTATTTT.

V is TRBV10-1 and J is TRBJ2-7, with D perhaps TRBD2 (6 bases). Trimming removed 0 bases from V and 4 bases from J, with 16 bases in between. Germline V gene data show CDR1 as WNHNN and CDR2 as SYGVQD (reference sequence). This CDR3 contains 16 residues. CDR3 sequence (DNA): TGCGCCAGCAGTGAGTCGGGGGGAAAATTTGGTTACGAGCAGTACTTC. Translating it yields CASSESGGKFGYEQYF.

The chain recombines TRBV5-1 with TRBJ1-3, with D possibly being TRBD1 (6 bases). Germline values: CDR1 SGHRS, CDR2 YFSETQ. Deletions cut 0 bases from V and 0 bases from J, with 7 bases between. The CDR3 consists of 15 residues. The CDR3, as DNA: TGCGCCAGCAGCTTGGACAGGGACTCTGGAAACACCATATATTTT. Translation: CASSLDRDSGNTIYF.

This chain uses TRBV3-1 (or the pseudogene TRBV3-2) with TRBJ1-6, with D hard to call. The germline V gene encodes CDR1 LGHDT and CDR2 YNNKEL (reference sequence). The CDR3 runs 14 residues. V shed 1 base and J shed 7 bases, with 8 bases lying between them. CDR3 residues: CASSQAGVNSPLHF. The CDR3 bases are TGTGCCAGCAGCCAAGCAGGTGTGAATTCACCCCTCCACTTT.

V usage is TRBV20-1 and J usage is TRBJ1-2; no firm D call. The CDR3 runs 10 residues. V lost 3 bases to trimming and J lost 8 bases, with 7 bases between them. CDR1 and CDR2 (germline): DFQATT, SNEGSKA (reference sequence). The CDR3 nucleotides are TGCAGTGCTAGGTTACGGGGCTACACCTTC. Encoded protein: CSARLRGYTF.

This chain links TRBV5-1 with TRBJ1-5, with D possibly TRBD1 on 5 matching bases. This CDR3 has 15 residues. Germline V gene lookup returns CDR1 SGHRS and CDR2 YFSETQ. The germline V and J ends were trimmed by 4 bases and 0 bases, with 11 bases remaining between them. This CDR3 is CASSPGGYSNQPQHF. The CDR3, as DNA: TGCGCCAGCAGCCCCGGGGGATATAGCAATCAGCCCCAGCATTTT.

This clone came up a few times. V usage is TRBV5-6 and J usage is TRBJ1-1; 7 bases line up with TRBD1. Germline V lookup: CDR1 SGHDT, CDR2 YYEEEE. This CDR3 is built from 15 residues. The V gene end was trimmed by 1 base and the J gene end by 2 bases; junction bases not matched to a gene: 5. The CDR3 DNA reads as TGTGCCAGCAGCTTGAGGGACAGACTCAACACTGAAGCTTTCTTT. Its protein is CASSLRDRLNTEAFF.

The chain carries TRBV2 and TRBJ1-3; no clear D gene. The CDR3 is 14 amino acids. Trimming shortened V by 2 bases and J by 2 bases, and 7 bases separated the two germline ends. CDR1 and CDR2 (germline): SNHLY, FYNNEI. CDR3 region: CASSEPRAGNTIYF. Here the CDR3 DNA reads TGTGCCAGCAGTGAACCTCGAGCTGGAAACACCATATATTTT.

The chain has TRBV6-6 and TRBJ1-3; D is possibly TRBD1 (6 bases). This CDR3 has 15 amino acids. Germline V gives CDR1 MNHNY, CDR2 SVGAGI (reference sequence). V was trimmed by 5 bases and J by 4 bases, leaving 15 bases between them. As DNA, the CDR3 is TGTGCCAGCAGTGGTACAGGGTTATCCGGAAACACCATATATTTT. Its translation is CASSGTGLSGNTIYF.

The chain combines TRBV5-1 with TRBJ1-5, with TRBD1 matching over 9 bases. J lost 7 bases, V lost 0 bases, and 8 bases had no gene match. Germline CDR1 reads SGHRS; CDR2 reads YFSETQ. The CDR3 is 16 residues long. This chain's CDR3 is CASSLDGQGTRQPQHF. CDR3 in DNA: TGCGCCAGCAGCTTGGATGGACAGGGGACTCGGCAGCCCCAGCATTTT.

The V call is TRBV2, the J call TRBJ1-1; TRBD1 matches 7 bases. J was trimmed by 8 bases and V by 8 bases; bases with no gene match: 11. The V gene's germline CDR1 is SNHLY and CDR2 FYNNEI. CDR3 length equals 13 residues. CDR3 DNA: TGTGCCAGCCGCCCGGAGGGGGCGAGCGAAGCTTTCTTT. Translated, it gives CASRPEGASEAFF.

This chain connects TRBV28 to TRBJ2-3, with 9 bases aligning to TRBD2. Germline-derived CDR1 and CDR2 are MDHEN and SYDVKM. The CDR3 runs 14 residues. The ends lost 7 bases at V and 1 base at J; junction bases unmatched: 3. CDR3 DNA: TGTGCCAGCACCTTAGCGGGGGGCACAGATACGCAGTATTTT. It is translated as CASTLAGGTDTQYF.

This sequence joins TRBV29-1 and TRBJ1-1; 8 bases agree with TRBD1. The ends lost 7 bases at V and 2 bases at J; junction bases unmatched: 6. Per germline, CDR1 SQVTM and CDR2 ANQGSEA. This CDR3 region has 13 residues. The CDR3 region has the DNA TGCAGCGCCCGGACAGGGTCAAACACTGAAGCTTTCTTT. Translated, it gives CSARTGSNTEAFF.

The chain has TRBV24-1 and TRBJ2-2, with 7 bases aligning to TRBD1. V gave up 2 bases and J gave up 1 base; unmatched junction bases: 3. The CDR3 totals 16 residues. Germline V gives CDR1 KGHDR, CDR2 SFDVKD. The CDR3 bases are TGTGCCACCAGTGATTCCCGGACAGGGAACACCGGGGAGCTGTTTTTT. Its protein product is CATSDSRTGNTGELFF.

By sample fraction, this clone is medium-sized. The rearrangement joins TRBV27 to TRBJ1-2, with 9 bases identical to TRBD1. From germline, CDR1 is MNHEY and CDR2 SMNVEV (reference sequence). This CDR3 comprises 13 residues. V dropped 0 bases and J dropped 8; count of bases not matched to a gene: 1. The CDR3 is CASSLSTGGGYTF. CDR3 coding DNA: TGTGCCAGCAGTTTATCGACAGGGGGAGGCTACACCTTC.

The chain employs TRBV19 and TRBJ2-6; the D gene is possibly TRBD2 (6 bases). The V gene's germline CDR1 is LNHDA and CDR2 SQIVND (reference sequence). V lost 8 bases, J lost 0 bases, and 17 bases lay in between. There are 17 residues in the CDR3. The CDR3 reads CASWVGGISSGANVLTF. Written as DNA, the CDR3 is TGTGCCAGTTGGGTTGGGGGGATTAGCTCTGGGGCCAACGTCCTGACTTTC.

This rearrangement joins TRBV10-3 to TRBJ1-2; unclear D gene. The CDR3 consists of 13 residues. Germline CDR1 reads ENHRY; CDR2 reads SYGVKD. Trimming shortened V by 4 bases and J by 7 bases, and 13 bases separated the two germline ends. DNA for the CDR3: TGTGCCATCAGTGGGCAGCCTGAGCGTGGCTACACCTTC. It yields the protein CAISGQPERGYTF.